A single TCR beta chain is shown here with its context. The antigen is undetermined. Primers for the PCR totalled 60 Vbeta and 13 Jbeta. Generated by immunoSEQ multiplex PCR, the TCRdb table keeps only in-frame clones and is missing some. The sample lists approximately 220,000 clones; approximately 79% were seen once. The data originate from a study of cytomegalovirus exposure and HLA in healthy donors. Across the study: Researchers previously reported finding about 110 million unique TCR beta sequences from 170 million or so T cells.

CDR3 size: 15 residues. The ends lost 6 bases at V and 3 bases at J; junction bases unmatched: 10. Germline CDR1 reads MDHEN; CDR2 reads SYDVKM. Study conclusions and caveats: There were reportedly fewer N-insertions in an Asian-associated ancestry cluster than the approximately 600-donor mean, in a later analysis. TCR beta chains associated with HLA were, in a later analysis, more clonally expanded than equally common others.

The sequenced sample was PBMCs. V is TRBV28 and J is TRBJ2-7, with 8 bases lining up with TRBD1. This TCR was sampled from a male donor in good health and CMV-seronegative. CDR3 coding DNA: TGTGCCAGCAGCGTTACGGACAGGGAAAACTACGAGCAGTACTTC. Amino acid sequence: CASSVTDRENYEQYF.